This is a list of T cell receptor beta chains from one sample in a study of blood T cell repertoires in COVID-19. Clones were read by immunoSEQ multiplex PCR, and TCRdb kept only the in-frame ones, dropping some. Among tens of thousands of clones, about nine tenths were seen once, and the ten largest hold 15%. The material sequenced was peripheral blood. All receptors come from a male donor with acute or convalescent COVID-19. CDR3s include the opening cysteine and the closing phenylalanine or tryptophan. Fields, in order: CDR3 length, V gene, J gene, D gene, CDR3 protein. A D gene is named only where the DNA matches it firmly.

16,TRBV5-4,TRBJ2-3,TRBD2,CASSLKLAGSTDTQYF
19,TRBV28,TRBJ1-1,.,CASTSLGPLQTGPNTEAFF
16,TRBV2,TRBJ1-4,TRBD1,CASCQGAFKTNEKLFF
15,TRBV10-1,TRBJ1-2,.,CASSGGGGLMGGYTF
16,TRBV18,TRBJ2-2,TRBD2,CASSTPSGTNTGELFF
14,TRBV6-5,TRBJ1-2,TRBD1,CASRPGQGTYGYTF
15,TRBV15,TRBJ1-4,.,CATSRVGTGGEKLFF
15,TRBV27,TRBJ2-1,TRBD2,CASRREGVGGHEQFF
15,TRBV14,TRBJ2-1,TRBD1,CASSQLPGQYNEQFF
11,TRBV20-1,TRBJ2-7,.,CSAPVSYEQYF
14,TRBV2,TRBJ1-5,.,CASSEKGGNQPQHF
14,TRBV12-2,TRBJ1-1,.,CASPSPGPNTEAFF
16,TRBV7-6,TRBJ1-3,TRBD1,CASSPSTGNSGNTIYF
15,TRBV6-5,TRBJ1-2,.,CASRLGRVSNYGYTF
13,TRBV29-1,TRBJ2-7,.,CSAGTTSSYEQYF
16,TRBV5-1,TRBJ1-2,TRBD1,CASSLGDRLSPYGYTF
15,TRBV6-6,TRBJ1-5,.,CASSYMVADNQPQHF
15,TRBV6-5,TRBJ2-7,TRBD1,CASRRGQGDTDEQYF
15,TRBV6-5,TRBJ2-1,TRBD2,CASTQGGGASLSQFF
13,TRBV6-6,TRBJ2-7,TRBD1,CASSWDRATEQYF
17,TRBV21-1,TRBJ1-1,.,CASSKALDRGMGTEAFF